Shown below are 20 T cell receptor beta chains from a single sample sequenced in a study of post-analysis software for immune sequencing data (dated by TCRdb to about 2015). What the research found in general, with its limitations: Patients showed significantly higher frequencies than controls for five TRBV segments, among them TRBV5-6, TRBV5-1 and TRBV20-1.

Library preparation used PCR. The instrument given in TCRdb is Illumina HiSeq 2500. To reduce PCR and sequencing biases, unique molecular identifiers were incorporated into the TCR beta cDNA libraries. In-frame beta chains were kept once TCRdb had trimmed the public reads at Q25 with fastp and called clones with MiXCR. Rows matching on CDR3 protein sequence are summarized as one entry with the most common DNA and genes. This sample has about 820,000 distinct CDR3 sequences in its table, and approximately 57% of those were observed once. Clones ranked in the top ten supply roughly 4.4% of the sample. No antigen has been identified for these receptors. The sequenced material came from blood. The source is a girl under 18 with multiple sclerosis.

The CDR3 DNA reads as TGTGCCAGCAGCTTAACTGGCGCGGGAGGGCCTGATGAGCAGTTCTTC. Translation gives CASSLTGAGGPDEQFF. The J gene is TRBJ2-1, the V gene TRBV7-3, with TRBD2 matching 9 bases. The CDR3 is made up of 16 amino acids. V was clipped by 0 bases and J by 8 bases; unmatched bases: 8. Germline CDR1 reads SGHTA; CDR2 reads FQGTGA.

This clonotype was seen just once. The rearrangement joins TRBV7-2 to TRBJ2-1, with D possibly TRBD2 on 5 matching bases. V was trimmed by 3 bases and J by 9 bases, leaving 21 bases between them. The CDR3 length is 16 residues. Germline V gene sequence: CDR1 SGHTA, CDR2 FQGNSA. The CDR3 nucleotides are TGTGCCAGCAGCTTCAACGGGGTGGGTCCGTTCCGTGAGCAGTTCTTC. This gives the protein CASSFNGVGPFREQFF. Based on the CDR3 plus reference TRBV7-2 and TRBJ2-1, the full variable domain is GAGVSQSPSNKVTEKGKDVELRCDPISGHTALYWYRQSLGQGLEFLIYFQGNSAPDKSGLPSDRFSAERTGGSVSTLTIQRTQQEDSAVYLCASSFNGVGPFREQFFGPGTRLTVL.

About this clonotype itself: One end of the junction fails to match germline, which may point to a read error. This chain joins TRBV15 and TRBJ2-4; 9 positions agree with TRBD2. The better agreement between TRBJ2-7 and the DNA end casts doubt on the J call. The CDR3 is 18 amino acids. Germline CDR1 and CDR2: LNHNV and YYDKDF (reference sequence). CDR3 loop: CTTSRDYPTLAGAYEQYF. The DNA of the CDR3 is TGTACCACCAGCAGAGACTACCCAACCTTAGCGGGGGCCTACGAGCAGTACTTC.

V usage is TRBV15 and J usage is TRBJ1-5; 9 bases map to TRBD1. Germline values: CDR1 LNHNV, CDR2 YYDKDF (reference sequence). V was clipped by 0 bases and J by 3 bases; unmatched bases: 3. This CDR3 has 16 amino acids. This chain's CDR3 is CATSRDRDRANQPQHF. The CDR3 coding sequence is TGTGCCACCAGCAGAGATCGGGACAGGGCCAATCAGCCCCAGCATTTT.

V usage is TRBV25-1 and J usage is TRBJ2-7; 9 bases are shared with TRBD1. The length of the CDR3 is 15 residues. The germline CDR1 and CDR2 sequences are MGHDK and SYGVNS. V was pared by 4 bases and J by 7 bases, with 11 bases of the junction left unmatched. The CDR3 region is CASSALTPTGGEQYF. The CDR3 DNA reads TGTGCCAGCAGTGCCCTCACGCCGACAGGGGGGGAGCAGTACTTC.

This chain uses TRBV19 with TRBJ2-1, with D maybe TRBD2 (6 bases). Trimming stripped 5 bases from V and 0 bases from J, with 14 bases between. Germline V gives CDR1 LNHDA, CDR2 SQIVND (reference sequence). The CDR3 length is 16 residues. CDR3 protein: CASSQTSSVSYNEQFF. As DNA, the CDR3 is TGTGCCAGTAGTCAAACTAGCAGCGTCTCCTACAATGAGCAGTTCTTC.

J is TRBJ2-7 and V is TRBV30, with D hard to call. This CDR3 has 11 residues. Germline V gene sequence: CDR1 GTSNPN, CDR2 SVGIG (reference sequence). Between the trimmed V and J ends, which lost 3 bases and 4 bases, there was a span of 7 bases. The CDR3 DNA reads as TGTGCCTGGAGAAATTCTTACGAGCAGTACTTC. The encoded protein is CAWRNSYEQYF.

This clonotype appeared a few times. V is TRBV29-1 and J is TRBJ2-3, with D maybe TRBD2 (7 bases). V was cut by 7 bases and J by 7 bases, with 33 bases left in between. The CDR3 loop spans 18 amino acids. Germline V lookup: CDR1 SQVTM, CDR2 ANQGSEA. Here the CDR3 reads CSGWGGRDPLVPIHTQYF. In DNA form, the CDR3 reads TGCAGCGGCTGGGGGGGCCGGGACCCACTAGTCCCGATACATACGCAGTATTTT.

V is TRBV29-1 and J is TRBJ2-6; 10 bases align to TRBD1. The CDR3 runs to 17 residues. Germline V lookup: CDR1 SQVTM, CDR2 ANQGSEA. V gave up 1 base and J gave up 0 bases; unmatched junction bases: 3. DNA of the CDR3: TGCAGCGTTGAAGGGGACAGGGGAATCTCTGGGGCCAACGTCCTGACTTTC. Translated: CSVEGDRGISGANVLTF.

The rearrangement uses TRBV20-1 and TRBJ2-1; 8 positions match TRBD2. The CDR3 covers 15 residues. The V gene's germline CDR1 is DFQATT and CDR2 SNEGSKA (reference sequence). The J segment lost 4 bases and the V segment lost 6 bases, leaving 11 bases of the junction unmatched. The CDR3 sequence is CSASDGGAAYNEQFF. The CDR3 DNA reads TGCAGTGCCTCGGACGGGGGGGCGGCATACAATGAGCAGTTCTTC.

The CDR3 DNA reads TGTGCCAGCAGTGATGGAATAGACACAGATACGCAGTATTTT. This sequence encodes CASSDGIDTDTQYF. The V call is TRBV2, the J call TRBJ2-3, with D hard to call. The CDR3 runs to 14 residues. Trimming removed 3 bases from V and 2 bases from J, with 9 bases in between. CDR1 is SNHLY, CDR2 FYNNEI, per germline. Drawing the rest from reference TRBV2 and TRBJ2-3, the complete variable domain is EPEVTQTPSHQVTQMGQEVILRCVPISNHLYFYWYRQILGQKVEFLVSFYNNEISEKSEIFDDQFSVERPDGSNFTLKIRSTKLEDSAMYFCASSDGIDTDTQYFGPGTRLTVL.

The gene calls are TRBV20-1 and TRBJ1-1; 9 nucleotides align to TRBD1. The CDR3 has 15 residues. Losses at the gene ends were 5 bases for V and 4 bases for J; bases not matched to a gene: 11. Germline V gives CDR1 DFQATT, CDR2 SNEGSKA (reference sequence). The CDR3 region is CSALDRGRLGTEAFF. DNA for the CDR3: TGCAGTGCTTTGGACAGGGGTAGATTGGGCACTGAAGCTTTCTTT.

The chain employs TRBV11-2 and TRBJ2-3; 8 nucleotides match TRBD2. In germline, CDR1 is SGHAT, CDR2 FQNNGV. The V and J ends lost 3 bases and 3 bases, in that order; junction bases with no gene match: 8. The CDR3 spans 16 residues. The CDR3: CASSFGSGGATDTQYF. The CDR3 DNA is TGTGCCAGCAGCTTCGGCTCGGGAGGGGCGACAGATACGCAGTATTTT.

This clonotype was seen more than once but under ten times. J is TRBJ2-3 and V is TRBV5-1; 11 nucleotides line up with TRBD1. V trimming: 0 bases; J trimming: 5 bases; junction bases outside the gene matches: 2. The CDR3 loop spans 15 amino acids. Germline loops: CDR1 SGHRS, CDR2 YFSETQ. For the CDR3, the DNA is TGCGCCAGCAGCTTGGCCGGGACAGGGGGAGATACGCAGTATTTT. Translated, it gives CASSLAGTGGDTQYF.

This clonotype has only a few counts. DNA of the CDR3: TGTGCCAGCAGTTTCTGGCGGGGGAACTCCCCCGAGCAGTACTTC. It is translated as CASSFWRGNSPEQYF. The gene calls are TRBV27 and TRBJ2-7; 7 bases match TRBD2. CDR3 length: 15 residues. Germline assignment: CDR1 MNHEY and CDR2 SMNVEV (reference sequence). Unmatched junction bases numbered 11, after V lost 3 bases and J lost 6 bases.

This CDR3 is CAISDRGRDQPQHF. The CDR3 coding sequence is TGTGCCATCAGCGACAGGGGTCGGGATCAGCCCCAGCATTTT. J is TRBJ1-5 and V is TRBV10-3; the match to TRBD1 covers 8 bases. CDR3 size: 14 residues. Germline V lookup: CDR1 ENHRY, CDR2 SYGVKD. V trimming: 6 bases; J trimming: 5 bases; junction bases outside the gene matches: 6.

The chain combines TRBV4-1 with TRBJ2-7, with TRBD2 matching 7 bases. The V gene end was trimmed by 2 bases and the J gene end by 2 bases; junction bases not matched to a gene: 18. Germline V gene data show CDR1 as MGHRA and CDR2 as YSYEKL. The CDR3 is made up of 19 amino acids. In nucleotides, the CDR3 is TGCGCCAGCAGCCAAAGCCCTTTGACCGCCGGGAGGATACCCTACGAGCAGTACTTC. Translation: CASSQSPLTAGRIPYEQYF.

The CDR3 DNA reads as TGCAGCGTTGAAGTTAAGACTAGCGGGAGGATTTTTCAAGAGACCCAGTACTTC. Its translation is CSVEVKTSGRIFQETQYF. This chain joins TRBV29-1 and TRBJ2-5, with 13 bases lining up with TRBD2. This CDR3 is built from 18 residues. Unmatched junction bases numbered 10, after V lost 1 base and J lost 2 bases. Germline lookup yields CDR1 SQVTM and CDR2 ANQGSEA.

The V and J genes are TRBV15 and TRBJ2-3; TRBD2 aligns across 15 bases. CDR1 LNHNV and CDR2 YYDKDF come from the germline V gene (reference sequence). V shed 4 bases and J 1 base; nucleotides not matched to a gene: 21. The length of the CDR3 is 23 residues. The CDR3 DNA is TGTGCCACCAGCATAACTCGAACCGGGACTAGCGGGGGGCCCCTAATCGGCACAGATACGCAGTATTTT. Its translation is CATSITRTGTSGGPLIGTDTQYF.

Comments on this clonotype: One junction end disagrees with the germline gene, perhaps due to a read error. This chain joins TRBV15 and TRBJ2-1; the match to TRBD2 covers 8 bases. CDR1 is LNHNV, CDR2 YYDKDF, per germline (reference sequence). CDR3 length equals 19 residues. CDR3 region: CATSGLRFETSVTYNEKFF. CDR3 sequence (DNA): TGTGCCACCAGCGGACTACGATTTGAGACTAGCGTGACCTACAATGAGAAGTTCTTC. Full variable domain (rest looked up from reference TRBV15 and TRBJ2-1): DAMVIQNPRYQVTQFGKPVTLSCSQTLNHNVMYWYQQKSSQAPKLLFHYYDKDFNNEADTPDNFQSRRPNTSFCFLDIRSPGLGDTAMYLCATSGLRFETSVTYNEKFFGPGTRLTVL.